The 27 T cell receptor beta chains below were found in one sample sequenced in a study of HIV-infected patients and healthy controls. Alpha and beta constant-region primers primed reverse transcription of about 500 ng RNA. Using multiplexing indices, alpha and beta chain libraries were generated apart by chain-specific third strand synthesis. Each CDR3 protein is one row after TCRdb ran MiXCR on the 5' RACE reads. This table holds 4,500 to 6,500 distinct CDR3 sequences, roughly 8.7% found once. Roughly three months, about 14 weeks, into antiretroviral therapy, follow-up blood was collected. The repertoire came from unfractionated whole blood and reflected all unsorted peripheral T cells. Material: blood, obtained during antiretroviral therapy. The receptor source for this set is an adult with HIV infection.

The chain is built from TRBV30 and TRBJ1-1, with D uncertain. Per germline, CDR1 GTSNPN and CDR2 SVGIG (reference sequence). The CDR3 is made up of 13 amino acids. The ends were cut back, 0 bases at V and 3 bases at J, with 8 bases in the middle. The CDR3 protein is CAWSVTGYTEAFF. The CDR3 nucleotides read TGTGCCTGGAGTGTAACGGGATACACTGAAGCTTTCTTT.

The chain carries TRBV7-9 and TRBJ2-3; 8 nucleotides agree with TRBD1. The J segment lost 3 bases and the V segment lost 2 bases, leaving 7 bases of the junction unmatched. CDR1 is SEHNR, CDR2 FQNEAQ, per germline (reference sequence). The CDR3 runs 16 residues. As DNA, the CDR3 is TGTGCCAGCAGCTTAATGCCAGGGGGCATAACAGATACGCAGTATTTT. Residues: CASSLMPGGITDTQYF.

This clonotype is termed medium-sized. The chain employs TRBV7-2 and TRBJ2-3; TRBD2 is a possible D gene (5 bases). In germline, CDR1 is SGHTA, CDR2 FQGNSA. This CDR3 spans 18 amino acids. The V end was cut by 3 bases, the J end by 0 bases, with 19 bases between. In DNA form, the CDR3 reads TGTGCCAGCAGCTTCCGCCCCCGGACTTCCTCTAGCACAGATACGCAGTATTTT. This translates into CASSFRPRTSSSTDTQYF.

By share, this clonotype counts as medium-sized. The chain has TRBV5-1 and TRBJ2-7; D gene uncertain. Per germline, CDR1 SGHRS and CDR2 YFSETQ. CDR3 length: 11 residues. The V and J ends lost 3 bases and 3 bases respectively, with 4 bases between them. CDR3 sequence reads: CASSSGYEQYF. The CDR3 DNA is TGCGCCAGCAGCTCCGGCTACGAGCAGTACTTC.

This clonotype has a handful of counts. The V and J genes are TRBV5-1 and TRBJ2-3; no clear D. The germline gives CDR1 SGHRS, CDR2 YFSETQ. V gave up 4 bases and J gave up 5 bases, with 8 bases separating them. CDR3 length: 12 residues. CDR3 amino acids: CASSRDLDTQYF. CDR3 DNA: TGCGCCAGCAGCCGCGATTTAGATACGCAGTATTTT.

The chain carries TRBV24-1 and TRBJ2-1, with D tentatively TRBD1 or TRBD2 (7 bases each). Germline CDR1 KGHDR, CDR2 SFDVKD. V was cut by 4 bases and J by 7 bases, with 19 bases left in between. This CDR3 has 16 residues. CDR3 sequence reads: CATSEWWGGGMNEQFF. The CDR3 nucleotides are TGTGCCACCAGTGAGTGGTGGGGAGGGGGCATGAATGAGCAGTTCTTC.

This chain links TRBV28 with TRBJ2-3; 12 nucleotides match TRBD2. The germline V gene has CDR1 MDHEN and CDR2 SYDVKM. The CDR3 extends over 17 amino acids. The V and J ends lost 5 bases and 4 bases, in that order; junction bases with no gene match: 10. The CDR3 DNA reads TGTGCCAGCAGTCCCACACTGACTAGCGGGAGCCCAGATACGCAGTATTTT. It is translated as CASSPTLTSGSPDTQYF. Full variable domain (remainder filled in from reference TRBV28 and TRBJ2-3): DVKVTQSSRYLVKRTGEKVFLECVQDMDHENMFWYRQDPGLGLRLIYFSYDVKMKEKGDIPEGYSVSREKKERFSLILESASTNQTSMYLCASSPTLTSGSPDTQYFGPGTRLTVL.

This clonotype is medium-sized (0.01 to 0.1%). The V gene is TRBV4-1, the J gene TRBJ1-5; D is perhaps TRBD1 (6 bases). The length of the CDR3 is 16 residues. V shed 1 base and J shed 0 bases, with 10 bases lying between them. Germline loops: CDR1 MGHRA, CDR2 YSYEKL. Here the CDR3 reads CASSQGTEHSNQPQHF. CDR3 coding DNA: TGCGCCAGCAGCCAAGGGACAGAGCATAGCAATCAGCCCCAGCATTTT.

The chain has TRBV5-5 and TRBJ2-7; D unclear. The CDR3 contains 12 residues. Trimming shortened V by 4 bases and J by 4 bases, and 9 bases separated the two germline ends. CDR1 and CDR2 from the germline V gene are SGHKS and YYEKEE (reference sequence). CDR3 coding DNA: TGTGCCAGCAGCCCGACTGAATACGAGCAGTACTTC. It specifies CASSPTEYEQYF.

In this sample, this clonotype is medium-sized. The V gene is TRBV4-1, the J gene TRBJ2-7; D is uncertain. This CDR3 spans 14 amino acids. From germline, CDR1 is MGHRA and CDR2 YSYEKL. The V end lost 0 bases, the J end lost 5 bases, and 11 bases lay between the germline ends. CDR3 sequence: CASSQDVGNDEQYF. DNA for the CDR3: TGCGCCAGCAGCCAAGATGTGGGGAACGACGAGCAGTACTTC.

The chain links TRBV7-8 to TRBJ2-3; perhaps TRBD2 as D (5 bases). V shed 4 bases and J shed 6 bases, with 14 bases lying between them. The germline V gene has CDR1 SGHVS and CDR2 FQNEAQ. The CDR3 sequence is 14 residues long. CDR3 nucleotide sequence: TGTGCCAGCAGCTGGAGAAGCGGTAGGGATACGCAGTATTTT. This gives the protein CASSWRSGRDTQYF.

This clonotype was counted at least ten times. The rearrangement joins TRBV28 to TRBJ2-7; tentative D call: TRBD2 (5 bases). The CDR3 covers 12 residues. Trimming took 5 bases from V and 3 from J, leaving 8 bases between them. Germline CDR1 MDHEN, CDR2 SYDVKM. CDR3 protein: CASSHDYYEQYF. In DNA form, the CDR3 reads TGTGCCAGCAGTCACGACTACTACGAGCAGTACTTC. The complete variable domain, with remaining parts taken from reference TRBV28 and TRBJ2-7, reads DVKVTQSSRYLVKRTGEKVFLECVQDMDHENMFWYRQDPGLGLRLIYFSYDVKMKEKGDIPEGYSVSREKKERFSLILESASTNQTSMYLCASSHDYYEQYFGPGTRLTVT.

This clonotype was seen many times. The chain couples TRBV28 to TRBJ1-3; TRBD1 matches at 8 bases. Germline V gives CDR1 MDHEN, CDR2 SYDVKM. Losses at the gene ends were 7 bases for V and 0 bases for J; bases not matched to a gene: 11. The CDR3 spans 17 residues. The CDR3 loop reads CASKRQGAVFSGNTIYF. The CDR3 DNA follows: TGTGCCAGCAAGCGGCAGGGGGCAGTCTTCTCTGGAAACACCATATATTTT.

This chain links TRBV20-1 with TRBJ2-1, with D uncertain. CDR3 length: 12 amino acids. The V end lost 2 bases, the J end lost 1 base, and 3 bases lay between the germline ends. In germline, CDR1 is DFQATT, CDR2 SNEGSKA (reference sequence). As DNA, the CDR3 is TGCAGTGCTAGACTGTCCTACAATGAGCAGTTCTTC. It yields the protein CSARLSYNEQFF.

This clonotype was picked up many times. The chain has TRBV10-3 and TRBJ2-7; unclear D gene. Germline values: CDR1 ENHRY, CDR2 SYGVKD. The CDR3 is 11 residues long. Trimming removed 4 bases from V and 4 bases from J, with 5 bases in between. The CDR3 sequence is CAISGLYEQYF. The CDR3 DNA follows: TGTGCCATCAGTGGACTTTACGAGCAGTACTTC.

This clonotype is categorized as large. The rearrangement joins TRBV20-1 to TRBJ1-5, with D unresolved. The CDR3 runs 18 residues. V was pared by 1 base and J by 2 bases, with 21 bases between. CDR1 is DFQATT, CDR2 SNEGSKA, per germline (reference sequence). CDR3 in amino acids: CSARAFISERIGNQPQHF. CDR3 nucleotides: TGCAGTGCTAGAGCCTTTATTTCGGAGCGGATTGGCAATCAGCCCCAGCATTTT.

This clonotype was counted many times. V and J are TRBV7-9 and TRBJ2-3, with 7 positions matching TRBD2. V gave up 5 bases and J gave up 7 bases; unmatched junction bases: 12. The germline V gene has CDR1 SEHNR and CDR2 FQNEAQ (reference sequence). CDR3 length: 15 amino acids. The CDR3 here is CASSPFGGGPNTQYF. The CDR3 DNA reads as TGTGCCAGCAGCCCCTTTGGGGGAGGGCCGAATACGCAGTATTTT.

This clonotype was detected ten times or more. The chain carries TRBV20-1 and TRBJ2-2, with D perhaps matching TRBD2 (6 bases). CDR1 is DFQATT, CDR2 SNEGSKA, per germline (reference sequence). Trimming removed 6 bases from V and 3 bases from J, with 14 bases in between. The CDR3 consists of 14 residues. The CDR3 DNA reads TGCAGTGCAGACGAGAGCGGGCACACCGGGGAGCTGTTTTTT. This sequence encodes CSADESGHTGELFF.

This clonotype is categorized as medium-sized (0.01 to 0.1%). The rearrangement uses TRBV7-8 and TRBJ2-1; tentative D call: TRBD1 (7 bases). The germline gives CDR1 SGHVS, CDR2 FQNEAQ. V gave up 1 base and J gave up 8 bases, with 12 bases separating them. This CDR3 is 14 amino acids long. CDR3 residues: CASSLGPGGYEQFF. The CDR3, as DNA: TGTGCCAGCAGCTTAGGGCCAGGGGGGTATGAGCAGTTCTTC.

At least ten counts were recorded for this clonotype. This chain joins TRBV4-2 and TRBJ2-7; 11 nucleotides align to TRBD2. The germline gives CDR1 LGHNA, CDR2 YNFKEQ. V lost 3 bases to trimming and J lost 7 bases; unmatched junction nucleotides: 17. This CDR3 is 18 amino acids long. CDR3 nucleotides: TGTGCCAGCAGCCAGGAGGTGCCGGGACTAGCGGTCGGTACGGAGCAGTACTTC. Amino acid sequence: CASSQEVPGLAVGTEQYF.

This clonotype was seen repeatedly, ten times or more. The V gene is TRBV11-2, the J gene TRBJ2-3, with 7 bases matching TRBD2. The CDR3 length is 16 residues. J was trimmed by 0 bases and V by 5 bases; bases with no gene match: 8. Germline-derived CDR1 and CDR2 are SGHAT and FQNNGV. The CDR3 reads CASSPWARESTDTQYF. In nucleotides, the CDR3 is TGTGCCAGCAGCCCTTGGGCGCGGGAGAGCACAGATACGCAGTATTTT.

The chain couples TRBV4-2 to TRBJ1-1; D is ambiguous. Deletions cut 1 base from V and 6 bases from J, with 6 bases between. This CDR3 spans 12 amino acids. CDR1 and CDR2 from the germline V gene are LGHNA and YNFKEQ. CDR3 coding DNA: TGTGCCAGCAGCCAAGTTGGGGCTGAAGCTTTCTTT. Translated: CASSQVGAEAFF.

This clonotype has at least ten counts. The chain carries TRBV29-1 and TRBJ1-5; unclear D gene. V was trimmed by 4 bases and J by 1 base, leaving 5 bases between them. Germline V gives CDR1 SQVTM, CDR2 ANQGSEA. CDR3 length: 12 residues. CDR3 sequence: CSVGGSNQPQHF. CDR3 in DNA: TGCAGCGTTGGAGGGAGCAATCAGCCCCAGCATTTT.

Ten or more counts support this clonotype. The chain recombines TRBV7-3 with TRBJ2-1; 11 nucleotides agree with TRBD2. V gave up 2 bases and J gave up 6 bases; unmatched junction bases: 9. The CDR3 totals 17 residues. Germline CDR1 and CDR2: SGHTA and FQGTGA. The CDR3 sequence is CASSLGGTSGSSNEQFF. In nucleotides, the CDR3 is TGTGCCAGCAGCTTAGGAGGTACTAGCGGGAGTTCCAATGAGCAGTTCTTC.

This clonotype was recorded at least ten times. This chain joins TRBV6-6 and TRBJ1-1; D unresolved. The V gene lost 5 bases and the J gene lost 0 bases, with 10 bases spanning the gap. This CDR3 has 14 amino acids. The germline CDR1 and CDR2 sequences are MNHNY and SVGAGI (reference sequence). CDR3 DNA sequence: TGTGCCAGCAGTGCGATCGGCATGAACACTGAAGCTTTCTTT. Encoded protein: CASSAIGMNTEAFF.

The rearrangement links TRBV12-3 or TRBV12-4 to TRBJ2-7, with a weak D call TRBD1 (5 bases). Trimming pared 5 bases from V and 3 bases from J, leaving 14 bases between. The CDR3 runs 14 residues. The CDR3: CASSVSGQGYEQYF. CDR3 nucleotides: TGTGCCAGCAGTGTATCCGGCCAGGGCTACGAGCAGTACTTC.

In this sample, this clonotype turned up many times. V and J are TRBV28 and TRBJ1-1, with D possibly being TRBD1 (6 bases). CDR1 MDHEN and CDR2 SYDVKM come from the germline V gene. V lost 5 bases and J lost 3, with 16 bases in between. The CDR3 is made up of 15 amino acids. The CDR3 DNA reads TGTGCCAGCAGTGTGCCCGCAGGGGACTACACTGAAGCTTTCTTT. This encodes CASSVPAGDYTEAFF.